This is a list of T cell receptor beta chains from one sample in a study of vaccination and CD4 T cells after COVID-19. TCRdb redid the calling of the PCR reads with MiXCR, one entry per CDR3 protein. The sample contains over 8,000 distinct CDR3 sequences, around 28% of which appear only once. The antigens these receptors bind are not known. What was sequenced was CD4+ T cells from blood, cultured in vitro. These receptors all stem from a human donor in good health. The CDR3 runs from the conserved cysteine through the conserved F or W. Fields, in order: D gene, J gene, V gene, clone size, CDR3 DNA, CDR3 protein. A D gene is named only where the DNA matches it firmly. Clone size appears in some rows only: once, few, many, or a class for an expanded clone.

D gene: -; J gene: TRBJ1-2; V gene: TRBV4-1; clone size: once; CDR3 DNA: TGCGCCAGCAGCCTTTCCGGGACATCGAACTATGGCTACACCTTC; CDR3 protein: CASSLSGTSNYGYTF
D gene: TRBD1; J gene: TRBJ2-7; V gene: TRBV6-1; clone size: -; CDR3 DNA: TGTGCCAGCAGCCGCAGACCGGGACAGGGACCATACGAGCAGTACTTC; CDR3 protein: CASSRRPGQGPYEQYF
D gene: -; J gene: TRBJ2-3; V gene: TRBV20-1; clone size: few; CDR3 DNA: TGCAGTCCCTCCCACACAGATACGCAGTATTTT; CDR3 protein: CSPSHTDTQYF
D gene: TRBD2; J gene: TRBJ2-3; V gene: TRBV27; clone size: few; CDR3 DNA: TGTGCCAGCAGTTTGTCCGGGAGGGCAAGAGATACGCAGTATTTT; CDR3 protein: CASSLSGRARDTQYF
D gene: -; J gene: TRBJ1-4; V gene: TRBV6-1; clone size: -; CDR3 DNA: TGTGCCAGCAGACCGGGGTTTGCGGGTGAAAAACTGTTTTTT; CDR3 protein: CASRPGFAGEKLFF
D gene: TRBD1; J gene: TRBJ1-2; V gene: TRBV2; clone size: few; CDR3 DNA: TGTGCCAGCAGTGACCCCGGGACAGGAGGTTTGGGCTACACCTTC; CDR3 protein: CASSDPGTGGLGYTF
D gene: -; J gene: TRBJ2-2; V gene: TRBV7-3; clone size: few; CDR3 DNA: TGTGCCAGCAGCAGTGTCCGGGGCCACGGGGAGCTGTTTTTT; CDR3 protein: CASSSVRGHGELFF
D gene: TRBD2; J gene: TRBJ2-2; V gene: TRBV6-4; clone size: few; CDR3 DNA: TGTGCCAGCAGTGACGGGACTAGCGGGGGCACCGGGGAGCTGTTTTTT; CDR3 protein: CASSDGTSGGTGELFF
D gene: -; J gene: TRBJ2-2; V gene: TRBV20-1; clone size: -; CDR3 DNA: TGCAGTGCTAGAGATCTCGGGAAGAACACCGGGGAGCTGTTTTTT; CDR3 protein: CSARDLGKNTGELFF
D gene: TRBD1; J gene: TRBJ2-2; V gene: TRBV7-9; clone size: few; CDR3 DNA: TGTGCCAGCAGCTTAGGGAGGACAGGTTTGACCGGGGAGCTGTTTTTT; CDR3 protein: CASSLGRTGLTGELFF
D gene: -; J gene: TRBJ1-6; V gene: TRBV19; clone size: -; CDR3 DNA: TGTGCCAGTACAAAAGGACAGCGATATAATTCACCCCTCCACTTT; CDR3 protein: CASTKGQRYNSPLHF
D gene: -; J gene: TRBJ1-5; V gene: TRBV2; clone size: few; CDR3 DNA: TGTGCCAGCAGTGAAAACCGGCTCCAGCAGCCCCAGCATTTT; CDR3 protein: CASSENRLQQPQHF
D gene: -; J gene: TRBJ2-5; V gene: TRBV5-1; clone size: -; CDR3 DNA: TGCGCCAGCAGCTTACAGCCGGGACCCCAAGAGACCCAGTACTTC; CDR3 protein: CASSLQPGPQETQYF
D gene: -; J gene: TRBJ1-5; V gene: TRBV29-1; clone size: -; CDR3 DNA: TGCAGCGTCGCCGGGACACAGAATCAGCCCCAGCATTTT; CDR3 protein: CSVAGTQNQPQHF
D gene: TRBD2; J gene: TRBJ2-1; V gene: TRBV20-1; clone size: -; CDR3 DNA: TGCAGTGCCCTGAGGTTGGGGGGGAACAATGAGCAGTTCTTC; CDR3 protein: CSALRLGGNNEQFF
D gene: TRBD1; J gene: TRBJ1-6; V gene: TRBV7-2; clone size: few; CDR3 DNA: TGTGCCAGCAGCTTAGACAGGGGTCCACCCCTCCACTTT; CDR3 protein: CASSLDRGPPLHF
D gene: TRBD1; J gene: TRBJ1-1; V gene: TRBV4-2; clone size: few; CDR3 DNA: TGTGCCAGCAGCCCACGGTACGAGGGGGCGAACACTGAAGCTTTCTTT; CDR3 protein: CASSPRYEGANTEAFF
D gene: TRBD2; J gene: TRBJ2-1; V gene: TRBV20-1; clone size: few; CDR3 DNA: TGCAGTGCTCCCCGACTAGCGGGTGATTCCGGTGAGCAGTTCTTC; CDR3 protein: CSAPRLAGDSGEQFF
D gene: -; J gene: TRBJ2-1; V gene: TRBV20-1; clone size: few; CDR3 DNA: TGCAGTGCTGAGCCTGGGCCTTTCTCCTACAATGAGCAGTTCTTC; CDR3 protein: CSAEPGPFSYNEQFF
D gene: -; J gene: TRBJ2-7; V gene: TRBV20-1; clone size: -; CDR3 DNA: TGCAGTGCTAGAGATCCACAGGGCTCCTACGAGCAGTACTTC; CDR3 protein: CSARDPQGSYEQYF
D gene: -; J gene: TRBJ1-4; V gene: TRBV18; clone size: -; CDR3 DNA: TGTGCCAGCTCACCGGGGGAAAAACTGTTTTTT; CDR3 protein: CASSPGEKLFF
D gene: -; J gene: TRBJ1-2; V gene: TRBV20-1; clone size: -; CDR3 DNA: TGCAGTGCTAGAGAACCCGACCCCACGGAAGGCTACACCTTC; CDR3 protein: CSAREPDPTEGYTF
D gene: TRBD1; J gene: TRBJ1-2; V gene: TRBV4-3; clone size: -; CDR3 DNA: TGCGCCAGCAGCCAAGATCTAGCAGGGGGGGGTGGCTACACCTTC; CDR3 protein: CASSQDLAGGGGYTF
D gene: -; J gene: TRBJ1-2; V gene: TRBV29-1; clone size: -; CDR3 DNA: TGCAGCGTTGAGGGGCAGGGAAGGGGAAATGGCTACACCTTC; CDR3 protein: CSVEGQGRGNGYTF
D gene: TRBD2; J gene: TRBJ2-4; V gene: TRBV6-2/TRBV6-3; clone size: -; CDR3 DNA: TGTGCCAGCAGTTACAGCGTTAGCGGGAGCGCAGGCAAAAACATTCAGTACTTC; CDR3 protein: CASSYSVSGSAGKNIQYF
D gene: TRBD1; J gene: TRBJ1-1; V gene: TRBV4-3; clone size: few; CDR3 DNA: TGCGCCAGCAGCCAAGCCTCCTCCGGGACAGTCAACACTGAAGCTTTCTTT; CDR3 protein: CASSQASSGTVNTEAFF
D gene: -; J gene: TRBJ2-3; V gene: TRBV27; clone size: few; CDR3 DNA: TGTGCCAGCAGTCTAACTAGCACAGATACGCAGTATTTT; CDR3 protein: CASSLTSTDTQYF
D gene: TRBD1; J gene: TRBJ2-5; V gene: TRBV28; clone size: few; CDR3 DNA: TGTGCCAGCAGTAAACTTTTTACAGGGGTGGCTAAAGAGACCCAGTACTTC; CDR3 protein: CASSKLFTGVAKETQYF
D gene: -; J gene: TRBJ2-1; V gene: TRBV6-4; clone size: -; CDR3 DNA: TGTGCCAGCAGTGAGGGAGACCCCGGGGATGAGCAGTTCTTC; CDR3 protein: CASSEGDPGDEQFF
D gene: -; J gene: TRBJ2-7; V gene: TRBV5-1; clone size: few; CDR3 DNA: TGCGCCAGCAGCCAAGACGCGAGCTCCTACGAGCAGTACTTC; CDR3 protein: CASSQDASSYEQYF
D gene: -; J gene: TRBJ2-7; V gene: TRBV28; clone size: -; CDR3 DNA: TGTGCCAGCAGTCTTGGGCGGATACCCTACGAGCAGTACTTC; CDR3 protein: CASSLGRIPYEQYF
D gene: -; J gene: TRBJ2-7; V gene: TRBV7-9; clone size: few; CDR3 DNA: TGTGCCAGCAGCTTTACCGGGACCTCCGACGAGCAGTACTTC; CDR3 protein: CASSFTGTSDEQYF
D gene: -; J gene: TRBJ2-5; V gene: TRBV7-2; clone size: few; CDR3 DNA: TGTGCCAGCAGCTTAGTTGCGGGGCGTCTGGTGGGGCCGTTTCCGCGAGAAGGGACCCAGTACTTC; CDR3 protein: CASSLVAGRLVGPFPREGTQYF
D gene: -; J gene: TRBJ2-2; V gene: TRBV7-2; clone size: -; CDR3 DNA: TGTGCCAGCAGCCGAGGAGTGACCGGGGAGCTGTTTTTT; CDR3 protein: CASSRGVTGELFF
D gene: -; J gene: TRBJ2-7; V gene: TRBV20-1; clone size: -; CDR3 DNA: TGCAGTGCTGTTGGACGGAGGGCCTTTTACGAGCAGTACTTC; CDR3 protein: CSAVGRRAFYEQYF
D gene: -; J gene: TRBJ2-3; V gene: TRBV9; clone size: -; CDR3 DNA: TGTGCCAGCAGCCGACAGGGCACAGATACGCAGTATTTT; CDR3 protein: CASSRQGTDTQYF
D gene: TRBD1; J gene: TRBJ1-1; V gene: TRBV7-8; clone size: -; CDR3 DNA: TGTGCCAGCAGCCTAGACAGGGGGTTGGTCGACACTGAAGCTTTCTTT; CDR3 protein: CASSLDRGLVDTEAFF
D gene: -; J gene: TRBJ2-7; V gene: TRBV7-2; clone size: -; CDR3 DNA: TGTGCCAGCACCTTAGCGGCGGGGACGGGCGAGCAGTACTTC; CDR3 protein: CASTLAAGTGEQYF
D gene: TRBD2; J gene: TRBJ2-7; V gene: TRBV4-3; clone size: -; CDR3 DNA: TGCGCCAGCAGCCGCGGGACTAGCGGGAGCTACGAGCAGTACTTC; CDR3 protein: CASSRGTSGSYEQYF
D gene: -; J gene: TRBJ1-6; V gene: TRBV4-3; clone size: -; CDR3 DNA: TGCGCCAGCAGCCAAGAGGCGTTCGGACACTGGGGTTCACCCCTCCACTTT; CDR3 protein: CASSQEAFGHWGSPLHF
D gene: TRBD1; J gene: TRBJ1-2; V gene: TRBV6-2/TRBV6-3; clone size: few; CDR3 DNA: TGTGCCAGCAGTTTACCGGGACAGAACTATGGCTACACCTTC; CDR3 protein: CASSLPGQNYGYTF
D gene: TRBD1; J gene: TRBJ1-2; V gene: TRBV12-3/TRBV12-4; clone size: -; CDR3 DNA: TGTGCCAGCAGTCCGAGGACAGGGGGCTACTATGGCTACACCTTC; CDR3 protein: CASSPRTGGYYGYTF
D gene: TRBD2; J gene: TRBJ2-1; V gene: TRBV7-2; clone size: -; CDR3 DNA: TGTGCCAGCAGTAGAAGAATAGACACTAGCGGGTGGTCCTCGGTCTTC; CDR3 protein: CASSRRIDTSGWSSVF
D gene: -; J gene: TRBJ2-7; V gene: TRBV28; clone size: -; CDR3 DNA: TGTGCCAGCAAAGGAATGGGGTACGAGCAGTACTTC; CDR3 protein: CASKGMGYEQYF